A single sample is the source of the 2 T cell receptor beta chains below, sequenced in a study of blood T cell repertoires in COVID-19. Here immunoSEQ multiplex PCR was the method, and the copy in TCRdb shows in-frame clones only, minus some. The sample consists of around 100,000 clones, nearly 90% of them appearing once. The sequencing sample was made of peripheral blood. The source is a man aged 45-65 years with active COVID-19.

V usage is TRBV6-6 and J usage is TRBJ1-5; D remains ambiguous. Trimming removed 5 bases at V and 2 bases at J, with 4 bases between. Germline CDR1 reads MNHNY; CDR2 reads SVGAGI (reference sequence). This CDR3 has 12 amino acids. The CDR3 loop reads CASSTGNQPQHF. CDR3 nucleotide sequence: TGTGCCAGCAGTACAGGCAATCAGCCCCAGCATTTT.

Regarding this clone: This clone may be a read error of a much larger clone one base away. This sequence joins TRBV12-3 or TRBV12-4 and TRBJ2-7, with D possibly matching TRBD1 (6 bases). Trimming left V 2 bases short and J 2 bases short, with 7 bases between. The CDR3 has 13 residues. CDR3: CASSLRGTYEQYF. Here the CDR3 DNA reads TGTGCCAGCAGTTTAAGGGGGACCTACGAGCAGTACTTC.